These 17 T cell receptor beta chains were sequenced from one sample in a study of shared clonotypes between healthy human individuals. Only in-frame clones appear in the TCRdb table, and some are missing; sequencing was by immunoSEQ multiplex PCR. The data contain around 350,000 clones, more than 60% of them singletons. What was sequenced was memory CD4+ T cells sorted from blood. As for subset: CD45RA-negative fraction. Receptors were obtained from a man aged 25-45 years in good health.

This clone was recorded once. This sequence joins TRBV4-1 and TRBJ2-2; 7 bases line up with TRBD2. The junction had 10 bases not matched to a gene; V was cut back by 0 bases and J by 6 bases. Germline lookup yields CDR1 MGHRA and CDR2 YSYEKL. The CDR3 consists of 17 residues. In nucleotides, the CDR3 is TGCGCCAGCAGCCAAGAAGAAAGCGGGGTCCTGGCCGGGGAGCTGTTTTTT. Amino acid sequence: CASSQEESGVLAGELFF.

This rearrangement joins TRBV7-9 to TRBJ2-5; D uncertain. The J call may be mistaken, given a closer DNA end match to TRBJ2-7. The CDR3 is 15 residues long. Germline-derived CDR1 and CDR2 are SEHNR and FQNEAQ (reference sequence). CDR3 sequence (DNA): TGTGCCAGCAGCTTAGTAGGGCGTAATCCCTACGAGCAGTACTTC. It translates to CASSLVGRNPYEQYF.

In regard to this clone: Other DNA sequences in this specimen translate into the identical CDR3. The V and J genes are TRBV28 and TRBJ2-7; a weak D match, TRBD1 (6 bases). The CDR3 sequence is 13 residues long. Trimming removed 6 bases at V and 3 bases at J, with 12 bases between. Germline-derived CDR1 and CDR2 are MDHEN and SYDVKM. This CDR3 is CASSSTGLYEQYF. The CDR3 DNA reads TGTGCCAGCAGCTCCACAGGGCTCTACGAGCAGTACTTC.

This rearrangement joins TRBV29-1 to TRBJ2-2; D may be TRBD2 (6 bases). The CDR3 length is 14 residues. Trimming shortened V by 1 base and J by 6 bases, and 12 bases separated the two germline ends. Germline V gene sequence: CDR1 SQVTM, CDR2 ANQGSEA. DNA for the CDR3: TGCAGCGTTGAAGTGCCCCGCGGGGCCGGGGAGCTGTTTTTT. This encodes CSVEVPRGAGELFF.

The V gene is TRBV2, the J gene TRBJ2-5; 7 bases agree with TRBD1. This CDR3 region has 14 residues. Germline V gene lookup returns CDR1 SNHLY and CDR2 FYNNEI. V dropped 4 bases and J dropped 5; count of bases not matched to a gene: 7. The CDR3 sequence: CASSATGVGETQYF. The CDR3 nucleotides are TGTGCCAGCAGTGCCACAGGGGTCGGGGAGACCCAGTACTTC.

This clone was found a few times. The chain uses TRBV13 and TRBJ2-2; tentative D call: TRBD2 (6 bases). The CDR3 has 14 amino acids. V shed 8 bases and J shed 2 bases, with 12 bases lying between them. Germline V gives CDR1 PRHDT, CDR2 FYEKMQ (reference sequence). The CDR3, as DNA: TGTGCCAGCGGCCAGCGGGTAAACACCGGGGAGCTGTTTTTT. Amino acids: CASGQRVNTGELFF.

This clone was counted once. The V gene is TRBV25-1, the J gene TRBJ2-7; D unresolved. Germline V gives CDR1 MGHDK, CDR2 SYGVNS. CDR3 length: 14 amino acids. V gave up 2 bases and J gave up 4 bases, with 12 bases separating them. The CDR3 coding sequence is TGTGCCAGCAGTGAACCCGGCAGTTTTTACGAGCAGTACTTC. This encodes CASSEPGSFYEQYF.

The chain employs TRBV29-1 and TRBJ2-2, with D perhaps matching TRBD2 (6 bases). Between the trimmed V and J ends, which lost 4 bases and 0 bases, there was a span of 9 bases. Germline V gene data show CDR1 as SQVTM and CDR2 as ANQGSEA. The CDR3 has 14 amino acids. This chain's CDR3 is CSVAAGPNTGELFF. CDR3 nucleotide sequence: TGCAGCGTTGCCGCGGGACCGAACACCGGGGAGCTGTTTTTT.

This clone was seen ten or more times. The chain uses TRBV6-1 and TRBJ1-5; 7 bases line up with TRBD1. The CDR3 totals 13 residues. J lost 7 bases, V lost 7 bases, and 7 bases had no gene match. Germline CDR1 and CDR2: MNHNS and SASEGT. The CDR3 DNA reads as TGTGCCAGCAAGGGAACAGGGGTCCAGCCCCAGCATTTT. Translation: CASKGTGVQPQHF.

The chain couples TRBV15 to TRBJ2-3; 7 bases are a match to TRBD2. V shed 6 bases and J 1 base; nucleotides not matched to a gene: 7. In germline, CDR1 is LNHNV, CDR2 YYDKDF (reference sequence). This CDR3 has 15 residues. The DNA of the CDR3 is TGTGCCACCAGACCCATGGCGGGAGGCACAGATACGCAGTATTTT. Protein sequence: CATRPMAGGTDTQYF.

The V and J genes are TRBV7-8 and TRBJ2-1, with 7 nucleotides matching TRBD1. The V and J ends lost 0 bases and 4 bases, in that order; junction bases with no gene match: 3. Germline V lookup: CDR1 SGHVS, CDR2 FQNEAQ. CDR3 size: 15 residues. DNA of the CDR3: TGTGCCAGCAGCTTAGCCCTGACAGGGTACAATGAGCAGTTCTTC. It yields the protein CASSLALTGYNEQFF. Looking up the rest from reference TRBV7-8 and TRBJ2-1 gives the full variable domain: GAGVSQSPRYKVAKRGQDVALRCDPISGHVSLFWYQQALGQGPEFLTYFQNEAQLDKSGLPSDRFFAERPEGSVSTLKIQRTQQEDSAVYLCASSLALTGYNEQFFGPGTRLTVL.

The chain uses TRBV18 and TRBJ2-1; 10 bases are a match to TRBD2. Trimming cost V 4 bases and J 3 bases; bases outside gene matches: 6. The germline CDR1 and CDR2 sequences are KGHSH and LQKENI. This CDR3 region has 16 residues. Here the CDR3 reads CASSLASGSFYNEQFF. CDR3 in DNA: TGTGCCAGCTCACTGGCTAGCGGGAGTTTCTACAATGAGCAGTTCTTC.

The chain joins TRBV4-1 to TRBJ2-5; D is uncertain. The CDR3 has 14 residues. Per the germline V gene, CDR1 is MGHRA and CDR2 is YSYEKL. Between the trimmed V and J ends, which lost 4 bases and 5 bases, there was a span of 14 bases. The CDR3 nucleotides are TGCGCCAGCAGCCCCGGTGAAGGGCGGGAGACCCAGTACTTC. Protein: CASSPGEGRETQYF.

The chain joins TRBV7-2 to TRBJ2-7; possibly TRBD2 for D (6 bases). Germline loops: CDR1 SGHTA, CDR2 FQGNSA. This CDR3 spans 14 amino acids. V was clipped by 2 bases and J by 5 bases, with 13 bases between them. CDR3 nucleotides: TGTGCCAGCAGCTTATCTCCTAGCGCCAACGAGCAGTACTTC. This encodes CASSLSPSANEQYF.

For the CDR3, the DNA is TGTGCCAGCCTAAGGGGGGATACCGCGCAGGATACGCAGTATTTT. Amino acid sequence: CASLRGDTAQDTQYF. This chain uses TRBV10-3 with TRBJ2-3, with D possibly called TRBD1 or TRBD2 (6 bases each). Trimming cost V 10 bases and J 6 bases, with 23 bases left between them. The CDR3 totals 15 residues. Germline V CDR1 and CDR2: ENHRY, SYGVKD.

DNA for the CDR3: TGTGCCAGCAGTTTAACCCGACGTGCGAGCGGGAAACAAGAGACCCAGTACTTC. This gives the protein CASSLTRRASGKQETQYF. The rearrangement links TRBV27 to TRBJ2-5, with 7 bases that match TRBD2. In germline, CDR1 is MNHEY, CDR2 SMNVEV (reference sequence). V trimming: 2 bases; J trimming: 2 bases; junction bases outside the gene matches: 14. This CDR3 is built from 18 residues.

This sequence joins TRBV9 and TRBJ2-3; no firm D call. This CDR3 contains 15 residues. V shed 5 bases and J shed 5 bases, with 18 bases lying between them. CDR1 and CDR2 from the germline V gene are SGDLS and YYNGEE. The CDR3 is CASSRGDRPGDTQYF. The CDR3 DNA reads TGTGCCAGCAGTCGTGGGGATCGCCCGGGAGATACGCAGTATTTT.